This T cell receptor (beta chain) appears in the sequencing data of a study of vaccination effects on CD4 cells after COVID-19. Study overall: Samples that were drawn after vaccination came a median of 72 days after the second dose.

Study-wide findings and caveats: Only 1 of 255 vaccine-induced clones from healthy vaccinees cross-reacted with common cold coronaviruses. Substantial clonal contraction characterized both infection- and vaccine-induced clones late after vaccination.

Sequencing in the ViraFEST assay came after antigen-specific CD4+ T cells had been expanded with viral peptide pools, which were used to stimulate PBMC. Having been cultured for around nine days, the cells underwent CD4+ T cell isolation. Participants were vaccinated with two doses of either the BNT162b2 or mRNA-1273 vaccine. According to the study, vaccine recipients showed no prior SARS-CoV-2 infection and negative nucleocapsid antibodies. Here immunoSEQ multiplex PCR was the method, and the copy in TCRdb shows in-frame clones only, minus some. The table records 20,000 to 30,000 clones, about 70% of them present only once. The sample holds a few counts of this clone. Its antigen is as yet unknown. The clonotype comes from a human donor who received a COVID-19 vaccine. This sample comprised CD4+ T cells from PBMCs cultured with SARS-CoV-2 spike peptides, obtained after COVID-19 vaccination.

Written as DNA, the CDR3 is TGCGCCAGCAGCGGGACAGGGGCCTACGAGCAGTACTTC. Protein product: CASSGTGAYEQYF. The rearrangement links TRBV5-1 to TRBJ2-7; 10 nucleotides match TRBD1. The CDR3 has 13 residues. V shed 4 bases, J shed 2 bases, and the junction held 0 bases outside the gene matches. In germline, CDR1 is SGHRS, CDR2 YFSETQ.